The 17 T cell receptor beta chains in this list originate from one sample, sequenced in a study of shared clonotypes between healthy human individuals. Using immunoSEQ multiplex PCR, the repertoire was profiled, and TCRdb retains in-frame clones only, with some absent. Among fewer than 850,000 clones listed, 60% to 80% were seen once. Sequenced material: memory CD4+ T cells sorted from blood. As for subset: CD45RA-negative fraction. The receptor source for this set is a woman aged 30 to 39 in good health.

The chain has TRBV5-1 and TRBJ1-1, with a tentative D call TRBD1 (6 bases). The V gene's germline CDR1 is SGHRS and CDR2 YFSETQ. Trimming stripped 4 bases from V and 6 bases from J, with 16 bases between. CDR3 length: 14 residues. In nucleotides, the CDR3 is TGCGCCAGCAGCCAGGGACACACACTCCCTGAAGCTTTCTTT. Residues: CASSQGHTLPEAFF.

The chain joins TRBV4-2 to TRBJ2-3; a weak D match, TRBD2 (6 bases). Deletions cut 5 bases from V and 2 bases from J, with 23 bases between. Germline V gene sequence: CDR1 LGHNA, CDR2 YNFKEQ. The CDR3 has 18 amino acids. DNA for the CDR3: TGTGCCAGCAGCGGAGGGACGGGTGGCCCTTCGAACACAGATACGCAGTATTTT. Amino acid sequence: CASSGGTGGPSNTDTQYF.

Turning to this clone: This CDR3 is also generated by other DNA sequences in the sample. This chain joins TRBV2 and TRBJ2-5, with TRBD2 matching over 9 bases. The CDR3 spans 14 residues. The germline V gene encodes CDR1 SNHLY and CDR2 FYNNEI. The J segment lost 5 bases and the V segment lost 3 bases, leaving 4 bases of the junction unmatched. The CDR3 sequence is CASSENSGSETQYF. In nucleotides, the CDR3 is TGTGCCAGCAGTGAGAATAGCGGGAGTGAGACCCAGTACTTC.

This sequence joins TRBV4-2 and TRBJ2-1, with TRBD2 matching 8 bases. The germline V gene encodes CDR1 LGHNA and CDR2 YNFKEQ. CDR3 size: 17 residues. V lost 1 base, J lost 6 bases, and 11 bases stayed unmatched. As DNA, the CDR3 is TGTGCCAGCAGCCAAGGACATGTCGGTAGCGGGGTCAATGAGCAGTTCTTC. Protein: CASSQGHVGSGVNEQFF.

This clone was detected only a few times. This chain uses TRBV4-2 with TRBJ2-3; 10 bases map to TRBD2. V was clipped by 3 bases and J by 3 bases; unmatched bases: 21. The CDR3 has 21 amino acids. Germline loops: CDR1 LGHNA, CDR2 YNFKEQ. This chain's CDR3 is CASSQFQATSGQNYRTDTQYF. The CDR3 DNA follows: TGTGCCAGCAGCCAGTTCCAGGCGACTAGCGGGCAAAACTATAGGACAGATACGCAGTATTTT.

The chain couples TRBV10-3 to TRBJ2-1; 13 positions match TRBD2. CDR1 and CDR2 (germline): ENHRY, SYGVKD. There are 15 residues in the CDR3. V dropped 7 bases and J dropped 5; count of bases not matched to a gene: 5. CDR3 DNA sequence: TGTGCCATCAAACGGACTAGCGGGAGAAACAATGAGCAGTTCTTC. Protein product: CAIKRTSGRNNEQFF.

Notes on this clone: This specimen includes other DNA sequences encoding the same CDR3. This chain links TRBV6-5 with TRBJ1-1, with unresolved D. The germline gives CDR1 MNHEY, CDR2 SVGAGI. CDR3 length: 15 residues. V was trimmed by 0 bases and J by 2 bases, leaving 10 bases between them. This chain's CDR3 is CASSYSRASNTEAFF. The CDR3, as DNA: TGTGCCAGCAGTTACTCGAGGGCGTCTAACACTGAAGCTTTCTTT.

The chain links TRBV5-8 to TRBJ2-1, with D tentatively TRBD1 or TRBD2 (5 bases each). This CDR3 comprises 11 residues. Trimming stripped 4 bases from V and 14 bases from J, with 13 bases between. Per the germline V gene, CDR1 is SGHTS and CDR2 is YDEGEE. The CDR3 reads CASSVRDGKFF. The CDR3 nucleotides read TGTGCCAGCAGCGTCCGGGACGGCAAGTTCTTC. Variable domain in full (rest from reference TRBV5-8 and TRBJ2-1): EAGVTQSPTHLIKTRGQQATLRCSPISGHTSVYWYQQALGLGLQFLLWYDEGEERNRGNFPPRFSGRQFPNYSSELNVNALELEDSALYLCASSVRDGKFFGPGTRLTVL.

The sample holds a few counts of this clone. The J gene is TRBJ2-2, the V gene TRBV28; D not certain. The germline V gene has CDR1 MDHEN and CDR2 SYDVKM. V lost 3 bases to trimming and J lost 5 bases, with 7 bases between them. The CDR3 is 13 residues long. The CDR3 loop reads CASSFGITGELFF. CDR3 in DNA: TGTGCCAGCAGTTTCGGCATTACCGGGGAGCTGTTTTTT.

Regarding this clone: A much larger clone differs from this one at a single base, so this may be a read error. In the same sample, other DNA sequences code for this CDR3. V is TRBV11-2 and J is TRBJ2-7; D possibly corresponds to TRBD2 (5 bases). V lost 6 bases and J 0 bases, leaving 12 bases between the germline ends. This CDR3 has 14 residues. CDR1 and CDR2 from the germline V gene are SGHAT and FQNNGV. CDR3 coding DNA: TGTGCCAGCAGTTACCAGAGGGACTCCTACGAGCAGTACTTC. Its protein is CASSYQRDSYEQYF.

The table lists this clone with a count of one. V is TRBV5-1 and J is TRBJ2-7; D perhaps matches TRBD2 (6 bases). V lost 0 bases and J 3 bases, leaving 10 bases between the germline ends. The CDR3 is 14 amino acids. The germline V gene has CDR1 SGHRS and CDR2 YFSETQ. The CDR3 DNA sequence: TGCGCCAGCAGCTTGGGCGGGGAGGTCTACGAGCAGTACTTC. This encodes CASSLGGEVYEQYF.

This chain uses TRBV28 with TRBJ2-3; 7 nucleotides match TRBD1. CDR1 MDHEN and CDR2 SYDVKM come from the germline V gene. This CDR3 contains 12 residues. V lost 6 bases and J lost 3; bases outside the gene matches: 0. As DNA, the CDR3 is TGTGCCAGCAGGGGACAGACAGATACGCAGTATTTT. Protein: CASRGQTDTQYF.

This clone has more than one count but fewer than ten. This chain uses TRBV5-6 with TRBJ1-2; D not resolved. The CDR3 runs 14 residues. The V and J ends lost 0 bases and 5 bases respectively, with 11 bases between them. CDR1 is SGHDT and CDR2 is YYEEEE in the germline V gene. CDR3 protein: CASSLVDGSYGYTF. In nucleotides, the CDR3 is TGTGCCAGCAGCTTGGTCGACGGGAGTTATGGCTACACCTTC.

The V gene is TRBV5-4, the J gene TRBJ2-3; D may be TRBD1 (5 bases). The CDR3 sequence is 16 residues long. Germline-derived CDR1 and CDR2 are SGHNT and YYREEE (reference sequence). The V end was cut by 4 bases, the J end by 0 bases, with 15 bases between. The CDR3 coding sequence is TGTGCCAGCAGCCGACCGACAGTGGGGAGCACAGATACGCAGTATTTT. Its translation is CASSRPTVGSTDTQYF.

This clone was detected only once. This chain joins TRBV7-9 and TRBJ2-1, with TRBD1 as a possible D gene (6 bases). Germline V gene data show CDR1 as SEHNR and CDR2 as FQNEAQ (reference sequence). Trimming removed 5 bases at V and 3 bases at J, with 14 bases between. The CDR3 sequence is 15 residues long. CDR3 residues: CASSQGGPFYNEQFF. The CDR3 DNA sequence: TGTGCCAGCAGCCAAGGGGGACCCTTCTACAATGAGCAGTTCTTC.

A remark on this clone: Other DNA sequences from this sample encode an identical CDR3 as well. This chain links TRBV18 with TRBJ2-3; 10 nucleotides align to TRBD1. Per the germline V gene, CDR1 is KGHSH and CDR2 is LQKENI. This CDR3 has 14 amino acids. V shed 3 bases, J shed 6 bases, and the junction held 3 bases outside the gene matches. CDR3 bases: TGTGCCAGCTCACCGACAGGGGGCCGGGATACGCAGTATTTT. This codes for CASSPTGGRDTQYF.

V and J are TRBV10-1 and TRBJ1-1; no clear D. This CDR3 comprises 14 residues. V lost 6 bases and J lost 4, with 15 bases in between. From germline, CDR1 is WNHNN and CDR2 SYGVQD (reference sequence). The DNA of the CDR3 is TGCGCCAGCAGGCCCTATTCCCCGACCACTGAAGCTTTCTTT. It specifies CASRPYSPTTEAFF.